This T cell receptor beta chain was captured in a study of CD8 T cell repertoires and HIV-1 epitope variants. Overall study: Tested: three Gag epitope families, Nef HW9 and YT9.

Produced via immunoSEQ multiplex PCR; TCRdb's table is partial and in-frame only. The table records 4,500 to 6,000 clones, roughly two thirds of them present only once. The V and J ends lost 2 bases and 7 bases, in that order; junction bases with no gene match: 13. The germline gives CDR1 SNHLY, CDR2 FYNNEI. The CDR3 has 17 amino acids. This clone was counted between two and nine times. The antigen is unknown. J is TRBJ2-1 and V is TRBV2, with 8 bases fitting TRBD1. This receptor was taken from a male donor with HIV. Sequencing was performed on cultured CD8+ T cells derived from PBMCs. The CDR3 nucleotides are TGTGCCAGCAGTGAACCCAAGGACAGGGTGGTTGGGAATGAGCAGTTCTTC. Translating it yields CASSEPKDRVVGNEQFF.